One and the same sample provided the 25 T cell receptor beta chains below, sequenced in a study of blood T cell repertoires in COVID-19. Clones were read by immunoSEQ multiplex PCR, and TCRdb kept only the in-frame ones, dropping some. Among 130,000 to 150,000 clones listed, 80% were seen once. Sequenced sample: peripheral blood. The source of these receptors is a man aged 55 to 70 with active or convalescent COVID-19.

This clone was recorded only once. As DNA, the CDR3 is TGCGCCAGCAGGCCTGAAGGGGGAAACTATGGCTACACCTTC. It is translated as CASRPEGGNYGYTF. The rearrangement links TRBV5-1 to TRBJ1-2; perhaps TRBD1 as D (6 bases). Trimming cost V 5 bases and J 2 bases, with 13 bases left between them. The germline V gene encodes CDR1 SGHRS and CDR2 YFSETQ. CDR3 length: 14 amino acids.

V gene TRBV28 combines with J gene TRBJ1-6; TRBD1 is a possible D gene (5 bases). This CDR3 has 16 amino acids. Germline V CDR1 and CDR2: MDHEN, SYDVKM. The V end lost 4 bases, the J end lost 7 bases, and 17 bases lay between the germline ends. The CDR3 loop is CASSSTQGSRNSPLHF. The CDR3 coding sequence is TGTGCCAGCAGTTCGACCCAGGGCAGCCGGAATTCACCCCTCCACTTT.

This clone turned up a few times. The chain couples TRBV28 to TRBJ1-3; D is unresolved. The CDR3 runs to 15 residues. V was cut by 2 bases and J by 0 bases, with 8 bases left in between. CDR1 MDHEN and CDR2 SYDVKM come from the germline V gene. The CDR3, as DNA: TGTGCCAGCAGTTTAATTGGCAGCTCTGGAAACACCATATATTTT. Its translation is CASSLIGSSGNTIYF.

This chain joins TRBV2 and TRBJ2-3; D is unclear. CDR1 is SNHLY, CDR2 FYNNEI, per germline. The germline V and J ends were trimmed by 2 bases and 5 bases, with 8 bases remaining between them. The CDR3 runs to 13 residues. CDR3 residues: CASSENTQDTQYF. CDR3 DNA sequence: TGTGCCAGCAGTGAAAACACCCAAGATACGCAGTATTTT.

The chain combines TRBV7-2 with TRBJ1-6; 8 positions agree with TRBD1. Trimming cost V 5 bases and J 7 bases; bases outside gene matches: 7. The CDR3 runs to 15 residues. Germline lookup yields CDR1 SGHTA and CDR2 FQGNSA. The CDR3 DNA sequence: TGTGCCAGCAGCCTCGGACAGGGAGAAAATTCACCCCTCCACTTT. This encodes CASSLGQGENSPLHF.

This chain connects TRBV7-3 to TRBJ2-5; the D gene is possibly TRBD2 (6 bases). Germline assignment: CDR1 SGHTA and CDR2 FQGTGA. Deletions cut 5 bases from V and 7 bases from J, with 11 bases between. CDR3 length equals 12 residues. The CDR3 DNA sequence: TGTGCCAGCAGCGTCGTCGGGGGGACCCAGTACTTC. It yields the protein CASSVVGGTQYF.

The rearrangement uses TRBV7-6 and TRBJ2-1; TRBD2 agrees at 12 bases. Looked up from germline, CDR1 is SGHVS and CDR2 is FNYEAQ. CDR3 size: 19 residues. J was trimmed by 12 bases and V by 5 bases; bases with no gene match: 23. In DNA, the CDR3 is TGTGCCAGCAGCCGCCGCCCTCTAGCGGGAGGGCCGGATGTACAGGGGCAGTTCTTC. Amino acid sequence: CASSRRPLAGGPDVQGQFF.

The CDR3, as DNA: TGTGCCAGCAGCTTAGGTCGTGTTTCACCCCTCCACTTT. It encodes CASSLGRVSPLHF. This chain links TRBV11-2 with TRBJ1-6; no clear D. Trimming left V 1 base short and J 9 bases short, with 7 bases between. CDR1 and CDR2 from the germline V gene are SGHAT and FQNNGV. The CDR3 covers 13 residues.

The chain joins TRBV5-5 to TRBJ2-2; 7 bases map to TRBD2. CDR1 is SGHKS and CDR2 is YYEKEE in the germline V gene (reference sequence). V gave up 4 bases and J gave up 1 base; unmatched junction bases: 7. The CDR3 is 16 residues long. CDR3 in DNA: TGTGCCAGCAGCCAGGCTGGCGGGAGGAACACCGGGGAGCTGTTTTTT. Translated, it gives CASSQAGGRNTGELFF. Filled out from reference TRBV5-5 and TRBJ2-2, the complete variable domain reads DAGVTQSPTHLIKTRGQQVTLRCSPISGHKSVSWYQQVLGQGPQFIFQYYEKEERGRGNFPDRFSARQFPNYSSELNVNALLLGDSALYLCASSQAGGRNTGELFFGEGSRLTVL.

This rearrangement joins TRBV10-3 to TRBJ1-6; 7 bases are a match to TRBD1. V gave up 6 bases and J gave up 10 bases; unmatched junction bases: 6. The length of the CDR3 is 13 residues. The germline V gene has CDR1 ENHRY and CDR2 SYGVKD. CDR3 amino acids: CAIRDRLDSPLHF. The CDR3, as DNA: TGTGCCATCAGGGACAGGCTGGACTCACCCCTCCACTTT.

The chain employs TRBV7-2 and TRBJ1-2; 7 nucleotides agree with TRBD1. The CDR3 covers 15 residues. J gave up 2 bases and V 5 bases, and 8 bases lay outside the gene matches. Germline V lookup: CDR1 SGHTA, CDR2 FQGNSA. The CDR3 bases are TGTGCCAGCAGCCCATCCCAGGACAGGAACTATGGCTACACCTTC. The encoded protein is CASSPSQDRNYGYTF.

The rearrangement links TRBV11-3 to TRBJ2-1, with D perhaps TRBD2 (5 bases). The CDR3 spans 13 residues. V was shortened by 5 bases and J by 9 bases, with 14 bases between the two germline ends. CDR1 is SGHNT and CDR2 is YENEEA in the germline V gene. CDR3 coding DNA: TGTGCCAGCAGCCCGGACTCGAGTGGTGAGCAGTTCTTC. Its protein product is CASSPDSSGEQFF.

V and J are TRBV7-2 and TRBJ2-1, with TRBD2 matching over 8 bases. The CDR3 length is 16 residues. With 1 base clipped from V and 4 bases from J, the junction kept 6 bases outside the gene matches. The germline gives CDR1 SGHTA, CDR2 FQGNSA. CDR3 amino acids: CASSLGPGGGYNEQFF. The CDR3 region has the DNA TGTGCCAGCAGCTTAGGGCCGGGCGGGGGGTACAATGAGCAGTTCTTC.

This clone was detected a few times. V usage is TRBV5-4 and J usage is TRBJ1-4, with TRBD1 as a possible D gene (6 bases). The V gene lost 3 bases and the J gene lost 7 bases, with 13 bases spanning the gap. The CDR3 runs to 14 residues. The germline CDR1 and CDR2 sequences are SGHNT and YYREEE (reference sequence). The CDR3 spells CASSSRDTSEKLFF. The DNA for the CDR3 is TGTGCCAGCAGCTCCCGGGACACCTCTGAAAAACTGTTTTTT.

The chain's CDR3 is CASTRGQGEGGYTF. The DNA of the CDR3 is TGCGCCAGCACCCGGGGTCAGGGGGAAGGTGGCTACACCTTC. The genes are TRBV5-1 and TRBJ1-2; 7 bases fit TRBD1. Per germline, CDR1 SGHRS and CDR2 YFSETQ. The CDR3 length is 14 residues. The V and J ends lost 6 bases and 7 bases, in that order; junction bases with no gene match: 12.

The chain links TRBV9 to TRBJ1-2; tentatively, D is TRBD1 (6 bases). V lost 0 bases and J lost 2, with 8 bases in between. The CDR3 totals 14 residues. Germline V lookup: CDR1 SGDLS, CDR2 YYNGEE. The CDR3 sequence is CASSVGTENYGYTF. The CDR3 DNA is TGTGCCAGCAGCGTAGGGACAGAGAACTATGGCTACACCTTC.

This chain links TRBV24-1 with TRBJ2-1, with 10 bases matching TRBD2. With 8 bases clipped from V and 8 bases from J, the junction kept 5 bases outside the gene matches. Germline values: CDR1 KGHDR, CDR2 SFDVKD. The CDR3 is 13 residues long. CDR3 sequence (DNA): TGTGCCACCAAAGCGGGAGGGGGAGATGAGCAGTTCTTC. This codes for CATKAGGGDEQFF.

V usage is TRBV5-6 and J usage is TRBJ1-4; maybe TRBD1 (6 bases). Germline assignment: CDR1 SGHDT and CDR2 YYEEEE. This CDR3 spans 15 amino acids. Trimming removed 0 bases from V and 8 bases from J, with 14 bases in between. CDR3 nucleotide sequence: TGTGCCAGCAGCTTGGACGGGGGGCAGTGGGAAAAACTGTTTTTT. This gives the protein CASSLDGGQWEKLFF. The variable domain in full, completed from reference TRBV5-6 and TRBJ1-4, reads DAGVTQSPTHLIKTRGQQVTLRCSPKSGHDTVSWYQQALGQGPQFIFQYYEEEERQRGNFPDRFSGHQFPNYSSELNVNALLLGDSALYLCASSLDGGQWEKLFFGSGTQLSVL.

The chain is built from TRBV11-3 and TRBJ2-1; 10 bases line up with TRBD2. The CDR3 extends over 16 amino acids. Germline CDR1 reads SGHNT; CDR2 reads YENEEA. V dropped 5 bases and J dropped 7; count of bases not matched to a gene: 11. CDR3 in amino acids: CASSPRWSGRVNEQFF. CDR3 sequence (DNA): TGTGCCAGCAGCCCCCGTTGGAGCGGGAGGGTTAATGAGCAGTTCTTC.

The chain uses TRBV7-9 and TRBJ1-6; TRBD1 might be the D (5 bases). Germline V gene lookup returns CDR1 SEHNR and CDR2 FQNEAQ (reference sequence). V lost 4 bases to trimming and J lost 4 bases, with 8 bases between them. The CDR3 has 14 amino acids. The chain's CDR3 is CASSSQGYNSPLHF. CDR3 DNA: TGTGCCAGCAGCTCCCAGGGTTATAATTCACCCCTCCACTTT.

The chain joins TRBV7-2 to TRBJ2-3; TRBD1 is a possible D gene (5 bases). Per germline, CDR1 SGHTA and CDR2 FQGNSA. The germline V and J ends were trimmed by 5 bases and 6 bases, with 15 bases remaining between them. The CDR3 is made up of 14 amino acids. This CDR3 is CASSQTPGWDTQYF. The CDR3 DNA is TGTGCCAGCAGCCAGACGCCAGGGTGGGATACGCAGTATTTT.

This clone was counted a single time. The genes are TRBV11-2 and TRBJ1-6, with D uncertain. The CDR3 contains 15 residues. CDR1 and CDR2 from the germline V gene are SGHAT and FQNNGV. Trimming took 5 bases from V and 8 from J, leaving 16 bases between them. CDR3 region: CASSLIIDPDSPLHF. DNA of the CDR3: TGTGCCAGCAGCCTCATTATTGATCCGGATTCACCCCTCCACTTT.

The chain couples TRBV5-6 to TRBJ1-2; 8 positions match TRBD1. The CDR3 spans 13 residues. V shed 3 bases and J 6 bases; nucleotides not matched to a gene: 4. From germline, CDR1 is SGHDT and CDR2 YYEEEE. CDR3 nucleotide sequence: TGTGCCAGCAGCTGGACAGGGAGGAATGGCTACACCTTC. It is translated as CASSWTGRNGYTF.

The rearrangement uses TRBV10-3 and TRBJ2-7; possibly TRBD2 for D (5 bases). V lost 3 bases to trimming and J lost 3 bases, with 15 bases between them. Germline CDR1 reads ENHRY; CDR2 reads SYGVKD. CDR3 length equals 15 residues. In DNA, the CDR3 is TGTGCCATCAGTGACCCAACTAGATCGGGCTACGAGCAGTACTTC. Translation: CAISDPTRSGYEQYF.

This clone was detected only once. The chain employs TRBV29-1 and TRBJ2-5; a weak D match, TRBD2 (7 bases). CDR1 is SQVTM, CDR2 ANQGSEA, per germline. Trimming cost V 4 bases and J 5 bases, with 17 bases left between them. CDR3 length: 14 amino acids. This CDR3 reads CSVGGGERVETQYF. In DNA, the CDR3 is TGCAGCGTTGGAGGGGGGGAACGGGTCGAGACCCAGTACTTC. The whole variable domain, remainder taken from reference TRBV29-1 and TRBJ2-5, is SAVISQKPSRDICQRGTSLTIQCQVDSQVTMMFWYRQQPGQSLTLIATANQGSEATYESGFVIDKFPISRPNLTFSTLTVSNMSPEDSSIYLCSVGGGERVETQYFGPGTRLLVL.